This note documents a single T cell receptor beta chain sequence. V was shortened by 4 bases and J by 7 bases, with 5 bases between the two germline ends. Germline CDR1 is ENHRY and CDR2 is SYGVKD. CDR3 length: 12 amino acids. Here immunoSEQ multiplex PCR was the method, and the copy in TCRdb shows in-frame clones only, minus some. The data hold just over 15,000 clones, with over 80% observed a single time. This record belongs to a study of control samples from healthy donors and cancer patients. The receptor was isolated from a woman aged 65 to 85 with colorectal cancer. This chain joins TRBV10-3 and TRBJ1-6, with unresolved D. The sample consisted of PBMCs. The CDR3: CAISGTNSPLHF. CDR3 DNA: TGTGCCATCAGTGGAACGAATTCACCCCTCCACTTT.